One sample yielded the 12 T cell receptor beta chains listed below, sequenced in a study of T cell changes during pregnancy in multiple sclerosis. The protocol was immunoSEQ multiplex PCR, while the TCRdb copy is restricted to in-frame clones and leaves out a portion. The repertoire has 60,000 to 65,000 clones, over 85% of them found once; the top ten carry 1.4%. The source was peripheral blood, collected in the second trimester of pregnancy. The receptors were gathered from a female donor with multiple sclerosis, enrolled in a pregnancy study.

The gene calls are TRBV6-1 and TRBJ1-1; D unclear. The V and J ends lost 9 bases and 5 bases respectively, with 10 bases between them. CDR3 length equals 11 residues. Germline loops: CDR1 MNHNS, CDR2 SASEGT. CDR3 sequence: CASLRGTEAFF. CDR3 bases: TGTGCCAGTCTGAGAGGGACTGAAGCTTTCTTT.

This chain joins TRBV10-1 and TRBJ1-1; no reliable D call. Germline V lookup: CDR1 WNHNN, CDR2 SYGVQD (reference sequence). Trimming pared 5 bases from V and 1 base from J, leaving 8 bases between. The length of the CDR3 is 13 residues. CDR3 sequence: CASSPQQNTEAFF. The DNA of the CDR3 is TGCGCCAGCAGTCCACAACAGAACACTGAAGCTTTCTTT.

V is TRBV28 and J is TRBJ2-5; D perhaps matches TRBD2 (6 bases). The CDR3 sequence is 15 residues long. The V and J ends lost 6 bases and 5 bases respectively, with 19 bases between them. Germline-derived CDR1 and CDR2 are MDHEN and SYDVKM. The CDR3 is CASRTRSRPGETQYF. The CDR3 nucleotides are TGTGCCAGCAGGACTAGATCGAGGCCAGGGGAGACCCAGTACTTC.

In DNA, the CDR3 is TGTGCCAGCTCATTGAGTCGAGAAACTGAAGCTTTCTTT. Its protein product is CASSLSRETEAFF. The V call is TRBV18, the J call TRBJ1-1; D is ambiguous. The CDR3 is 13 amino acids. Germline V gene lookup returns CDR1 KGHSH and CDR2 LQKENI. The V and J ends lost 5 bases and 5 bases respectively, with 12 bases between them.

V usage is TRBV6-1 and J usage is TRBJ1-2, with a tentative D call TRBD1 (5 bases). Looked up from germline, CDR1 is MNHNS and CDR2 is SASEGT. V was clipped by 2 bases and J by 7 bases, with 17 bases between them. There are 15 residues in the CDR3. The CDR3 DNA reads as TGTGCCAGCAGTGAAAGTTTGGACACGGGCGCTGGCTACACCTTC. Its protein is CASSESLDTGAGYTF.

The chain recombines TRBV6-1 with TRBJ1-5; D is undetermined. Germline V lookup: CDR1 MNHNS, CDR2 SASEGT. CDR3 size: 16 residues. V gave up 2 bases and J gave up 0 bases, with 11 bases separating them. The CDR3 is CASSEQVIYSNQPQHF. The DNA of the CDR3 is TGTGCCAGCAGTGAACAGGTAATCTATAGCAATCAGCCCCAGCATTTT.

This chain links TRBV4-1 with TRBJ2-7; the match to TRBD2 covers 7 bases. V lost 4 bases, J lost 0 bases, and 6 bases stayed unmatched. Looked up from germline, CDR1 is MGHRA and CDR2 is YSYEKL. This CDR3 comprises 15 residues. CDR3 in DNA: TGCGCCAGCAGCCCAGAGCGGGACCACTCCTACGAGCAGTACTTC. This translates into CASSPERDHSYEQYF.

The chain employs TRBV5-1 and TRBJ2-6; 7 nucleotides align to TRBD1. The germline V gene has CDR1 SGHRS and CDR2 YFSETQ. The CDR3 covers 15 residues. V trimming: 4 bases; J trimming: 2 bases; junction bases outside the gene matches: 3. DNA for the CDR3: TGCGCCAGCAGCCTTAGGGGGCCTGGGGCCAACGTCCTGACTTTC. It is translated as CASSLRGPGANVLTF. Supplemented by reference TRBV5-1 and TRBJ2-6, the full variable domain reads KAGVTQTPRYLIKTRGQQVTLSCSPISGHRSVSWYQQTPGQGLQFLFEYFSETQRNKGNFPGRFSGRQFSNSRSEMNVSTLELGDSALYLCASSLRGPGANVLTFGAGSRLTVL.

V usage is TRBV7-9 and J usage is TRBJ2-2, with a possible D match to TRBD1 (6 bases). CDR3 length: 16 amino acids. Germline CDR1 reads SEHNR; CDR2 reads FQNEAQ (reference sequence). Trimming removed 5 bases from V and 0 bases from J, with 13 bases in between. The CDR3 protein is CASSINRAPNTGELFF. Written as DNA, the CDR3 is TGTGCCAGCAGCATAAACAGGGCCCCGAACACCGGGGAGCTGTTTTTT.

The chain employs TRBV6-5 and TRBJ1-6; D is uncertain. The CDR3 covers 14 residues. With 5 bases removed from V and 7 bases from J, the gap between germline ends came to 12 bases. The V gene's germline CDR1 is MNHEY and CDR2 SVGAGI. In DNA form, the CDR3 reads TGTGCCAGCAGTCCTAACTTGGAGAATTCACCCCTCCACTTT. It codes for CASSPNLENSPLHF.

V is TRBV5-6 and J is TRBJ2-5; D is ambiguous. V lost 4 bases to trimming and J lost 2 bases, with 12 bases between them. CDR3 length: 14 residues. Germline-derived CDR1 and CDR2 are SGHDT and YYEEEE. The CDR3 loop is CASSAPGSQETQYF. CDR3 bases: TGTGCCAGCAGCGCCCCCGGGTCACAAGAGACCCAGTACTTC.

A single count supports this clone. The V gene is TRBV5-1, the J gene TRBJ2-1; 10 nucleotides agree with TRBD2. J lost 0 bases, V lost 4 bases, and 1 base had no gene match. The CDR3 runs to 15 residues. The germline gives CDR1 SGHRS, CDR2 YFSETQ. The CDR3 sequence is CASSQREGSYNEQFF. CDR3 coding DNA: TGCGCCAGCAGCCAGCGGGAGGGCTCCTACAATGAGCAGTTCTTC.